This is a list of T cell receptor beta chains from one sample in a study of T-cell reconstitution after alpha-beta-depleted transplantation in children. TCRdb reprocessed the PCR reads with MiXCR, giving one entry per CDR3 protein. The table shows about 410,000 distinct CDR3 sequences, with roughly 20% occurring only once. The source material was PBMCs from the stem cell graft donor, sampled from the stem cell graft. These receptors originate from a human donor who donated a stem cell graft to a child with acute myeloid leukemia. CDR3s include the opening cysteine and the closing phenylalanine or tryptophan. The D gene is left open where the match is weak. The listing skips clone size in some rows; elsewhere it reads once, few, many or a size class.

CDR3nt	CDR3aa	v_gene	j_gene	d_gene	abundance
TGTGCCAGCACTCCGACAGGGGAATCCTACGAGCAGTACTTC	CASTPTGESYEQYF	TRBV12-3/TRBV12-4	TRBJ2-7	TRBD1	few
TGTGCCAGCAGCTTACGGGAGGGAGCCCACGAGCAGTACTTC	CASSLREGAHEQYF	TRBV7-6	TRBJ2-7	TRBD2	-
TGTGCCATCAGTTCTAACACTGAAGCTTTCTTT	CAISSNTEAFF	TRBV10-3	TRBJ1-1	-	few
TGTGCCAGCAGCCCCCGACAGGGGGAGGGCTACGAGCAGTACTTC	CASSPRQGEGYEQYF	TRBV7-8	TRBJ2-7	TRBD1	few
TGTGCCAGCAGATCTGGGCAGGGGGTAGAAAACCAGCATTTT	CASRSGQGVENQHF	TRBV2	TRBJ1-5	TRBD1	-
TGTGCCAGCAGCCTCAGGGGAATCTCCGGGGAGCTGTTTTTT	CASSLRGISGELFF	TRBV7-2	TRBJ2-2	-	-
TGTGCCAGCAGCGAGGGGGCAGCGAGCTCCTATAATTCACCCCTCCACTTT	CASSEGAASSYNSPLHF	TRBV9	TRBJ1-6	TRBD1	-
TGTGCCAGCACCACGCGCGGCCAGTGGAATTCACCCCTCCACTTT	CASTTRGQWNSPLHF	TRBV28	TRBJ1-6	-	few
TGTGCCAGCAGCGCCAGCGGGAGGGCCCTCCCCGAGCAGTTCTTC	CASSASGRALPEQFF	TRBV11-2	TRBJ2-1	TRBD2	few
TGCAGCGTTGAATTCCGGACAGGACTCTATGGCTACACCTTC	CSVEFRTGLYGYTF	TRBV29-1	TRBJ1-2	TRBD1	few
TGTGCCAGCACGACTGGGACAGGGTCTAGCACAGATACGCAGTATTTT	CASTTGTGSSTDTQYF	TRBV28	TRBJ2-3	TRBD1	-
TGTGCCAGCACAAGTCGGGGAGCCCACGAGCAGTACTTC	CASTSRGAHEQYF	TRBV28	TRBJ2-7	-	-
TGTGCCAGTTCGGGACAGGTTAATCAGCCCCAGCATTTT	CASSGQVNQPQHF	TRBV2	TRBJ1-5	TRBD1	-
TGCAGTGCTAGTATCTCGGAGGTCCGGAATGAGCAGTTCTTC	CSASISEVRNEQFF	TRBV20-1	TRBJ2-1	-	once
TGCAGCGGTACCGCGGGACAGGGCGTCGAGACCCAGTACTTC	CSGTAGQGVETQYF	TRBV29-1	TRBJ2-5	TRBD1	-
TGCAGCGTTGAGGTCGCTATGCCAGATACGCAGTATTTT	CSVEVAMPDTQYF	TRBV29-1	TRBJ2-3	-	many